What follows are 6 T cell receptor beta chains derived from one specimen sequenced in a study of shared clonotypes between healthy human individuals. This table comes from immunoSEQ multiplex PCR, and its TCRdb copy is limited to in-frame clones, with some not included. The repertoire holds about 2.1 million clones, with around 93% as singletons. The naive CD8 subset, CD45RO-negative cells positively selected for CCR7, excluded terminally differentiated effector memory CD45RA+ cells. Material: naive CD8+ T cells from PBMCs. The receptor set was obtained from a man aged 18 to 29 in good health. Some clones in this sample may be carry-over from other donors' samples.

The chain has TRBV29-1 and TRBJ2-1; 7 bases fit TRBD1. The CDR3 is 15 residues long. Germline CDR1 reads SQVTM; CDR2 reads ANQGSEA. Trimming at V came to 6 bases and at J to 8 bases, leaving 16 bases not matched to a gene. CDR3 coding DNA: TGCAGCGTCGCCCTCGGGTCAGGGGGTTCGTATGAGCAGTTCTTC. Protein product: CSVALGSGGSYEQFF.

The chain has TRBV15 and TRBJ2-2, with D perhaps given as TRBD1 or TRBD2 (5 bases each). The CDR3 length is 15 residues. V lost 0 bases and J lost 6, with 11 bases in between. Germline-derived CDR1 and CDR2 are LNHNV and YYDKDF (reference sequence). CDR3 coding DNA: TGTGCCACCAGCAGAGAGGGGGAATCCGCCGGGGAGCTGTTTTTT. Protein product: CATSREGESAGELFF. The full variable domain, its missing parts supplied by reference TRBV15 and TRBJ2-2, is DAMVIQNPRYQVTQFGKPVTLSCSQTLNHNVMYWYQQKSSQAPKLLFHYYDKDFNNEADTPDNFQSRRPNTSFCFLDIRSPGLGDTAMYLCATSREGESAGELFFGEGSRLTVL.

V and J are TRBV6-5 and TRBJ2-5; 11 positions match TRBD1. Germline CDR1 MNHEY, CDR2 SVGAGI. The CDR3 spans 15 residues. V lost 7 bases and J lost 5; bases outside the gene matches: 9. CDR3 loop: CASTPSGTGGETQYF. CDR3 in DNA: TGTGCCAGCACACCATCCGGGACAGGGGGGGAGACCCAGTACTTC.

This clone has only one observation. The rearrangement joins TRBV7-3 to TRBJ1-1; TRBD1 agrees at 11 bases. In germline, CDR1 is SGHTA, CDR2 FQGTGA. V was pared by 0 bases and J by 4 bases, with 1 base of the junction left unmatched. The CDR3 sequence is 15 residues long. CDR3 sequence: CASSLTGTGGTEAFF. The CDR3 region has the DNA TGTGCCAGCAGCTTAACCGGGACAGGGGGCACTGAAGCTTTCTTT.

This clone was seen only once. Different DNA sequences within this sample yield the same CDR3. The chain joins TRBV11-2 to TRBJ2-7; the D is unclear. Trimming removed 2 bases from V and 7 bases from J, with 6 bases in between. Germline loops: CDR1 SGHAT, CDR2 FQNNGV. This CDR3 is built from 11 residues. CDR3 protein: CASSLLGEQYF. CDR3 in DNA: TGTGCCAGCAGCTTATTGGGGGAGCAGTACTTC.

Details on this clone: In the same sample, other DNA sequences code for this CDR3. This sequence joins TRBV9 and TRBJ1-5, with D hard to call. The CDR3 totals 15 residues. Trimming removed 0 bases from V and 3 bases from J, with 10 bases in between. Germline lookup yields CDR1 SGDLS and CDR2 YYNGEE. CDR3 sequence: CASSVDGSSNQPQHF. DNA of the CDR3: TGTGCCAGCAGCGTAGATGGCAGCTCCAATCAGCCCCAGCATTTT.